Listed here are 8 T cell receptor beta chains from one sample, sequenced in a study of blood T cells in healthy people across ages. For the second PCR, which ran for roughly 6 to 11 cycles, a sample-barcoded 5' primer and a J-beta primer mix were used. TCRdb passed the 5' RACE reads through MiXCR, listing each CDR3 protein once. This table holds approximately 670,000 distinct CDR3 sequences, 40% to 45% found once. Sequencing was performed on blood. These receptors came from a man older than 75 in good health.

The gene calls are TRBV6-2 or TRBV6-3 and TRBJ2-5, with TRBD1 matching over 9 bases. Looked up from germline, CDR1 is MNHEY and CDR2 is SVGEGT. The trim removed 5 bases at V and 2 bases at J, leaving 3 bases unmatched. This CDR3 contains 14 residues. In nucleotides, the CDR3 is TGTGCCAGCAGTAAAGACAGGGGGCAAGAGACCCAGTACTTC. Its protein is CASSKDRGQETQYF.

The rearrangement links TRBV3-1 to TRBJ2-5; unclear D gene. TRBJ2-7 explains the end of the DNA better; the J call may be wrong. Germline V gene data show CDR1 as LGHDT and CDR2 as YNNKEL (reference sequence). The CDR3 loop spans 13 amino acids. The CDR3 is CASSQDFKDEQYF. The CDR3 bases are TGTGCCAGCAGCCAAGATTTTAAAGACGAGCAGTACTTC.

The chain joins TRBV7-2 to TRBJ1-4; 8 bases align to TRBD1. The CDR3 loop spans 15 amino acids. The V and J ends lost 5 bases and 6 bases, in that order; junction bases with no gene match: 8. The V gene's germline CDR1 is SGHTA and CDR2 FQGNSA. The CDR3 here is CASSTGQGMDEKLFF. The CDR3 DNA sequence: TGTGCCAGCAGCACCGGACAGGGAATGGATGAAAAACTGTTTTTT.

This clonotype was observed at least ten times. The chain uses TRBV28 and TRBJ1-2, with a tentative D call TRBD1 (6 bases). Germline V gene sequence: CDR1 MDHEN, CDR2 SYDVKM. V lost 7 bases and J lost 8, with 23 bases in between. CDR3 size: 15 residues. The CDR3 is CASTRLTGWQGGYTF. Written as DNA, the CDR3 is TGTGCCAGCACCCGCCTTACGGGTTGGCAGGGGGGCTACACCTTC.

Only a few counts were recorded for this clonotype. The chain has TRBV11-2 and TRBJ2-7; 7 positions agree with TRBD1. V lost 5 bases and J lost 3; bases outside the gene matches: 10. Looked up from germline, CDR1 is SGHAT and CDR2 is FQNNGV. The CDR3 extends over 15 amino acids. Here the CDR3 DNA reads TGTGCCAGCAGCACGACCGGGACAGAGTACTACGAGCAGTACTTC. It specifies CASSTTGTEYYEQYF.

The chain is built from TRBV6-5 and TRBJ2-4, with D hard to call. The DNA matches TRBJ2-5 better at its end, which makes the J call doubtful. The CDR3 is made up of 13 amino acids. Germline V gene data show CDR1 as MNHEY and CDR2 as SVGAGI. The chain's CDR3 is CASRRSLQETQYF. Written as DNA, the CDR3 is TGTGCCAGCCGGCGCAGCTTACAAGAGACCCAGTACTTC.

This clonotype was counted many times. This chain connects TRBV20-1 to TRBJ2-7; TRBD2 matches 8 bases. The CDR3 contains 17 residues. The V gene's germline CDR1 is DFQATT and CDR2 SNEGSKA (reference sequence). Germline trimming cut 0 bases from V and 5 bases from J; bases unmatched to any gene: 15. The DNA of the CDR3 is TGCAGTGCTAGAGATCCAGGTACAAGCGGGAGTTTGAACGAGCAGTACTTC. Encoded protein: CSARDPGTSGSLNEQYF.

This clonotype has just a few counts. The CDR3 spells CSAMSGQGNTGELFF. In DNA, the CDR3 is TGCAGTGCTATGTCCGGACAGGGGAACACCGGGGAGCTGTTTTTT. The rearrangement joins TRBV20-1 to TRBJ2-2; 8 bases are shared with TRBD1. After removal of 4 bases from V and 1 base from J, the junction contained 5 bases not matched to a gene. This CDR3 is built from 15 residues. CDR1 and CDR2 from the germline V gene are DFQATT and SNEGSKA (reference sequence).